The clone carrying this T cell receptor beta chain was counted ten times or more. Its antigen is unknown. This sample was taken from a study of blood T cells in healthy people across ages. Study context: Template switching recovered approximately one barcoded beta molecule for every two T cells.

Germline V gene sequence: CDR1 LGHDT, CDR2 YNNKEL (reference sequence). The length of the CDR3 is 13 residues. The V end lost 10 bases, the J end lost 7 bases, and 17 bases lay between the germline ends. The second PCR ran roughly 7 to 11 cycles with a sample-barcoded 5' primer and J-beta primers. Every molecule of cDNA carried a tag from a template-switch adaptor with 12 random nucleotides. TCRdb called the 5' RACE reads again in MiXCR, with one record for every CDR3 protein. The data hold roughly 1,700,000 distinct CDR3 sequences, with 28% observed a single time. Study-wide results and caveats: Significant beta diversity loss was already apparent by age roughly 38, declining roughly linearly. Comparison with aged donors showed that long-lived donors had more naive CD4+ cells and higher diversity.

This chain joins TRBV3-1 and TRBJ2-1, with a weak D call TRBD1 (6 bases). The sequence was collected from a woman aged 30 to 39 in good health. Input material: blood. CDR3: CATAVGAYNEQFF. DNA for the CDR3: TGTGCCACCGCGGTGGGGGCGTATAATGAGCAGTTCTTC.